This T cell receptor beta chain stems from a study of shared clonotypes between healthy human individuals. Study background: A donor's plate count was three for CD4 naive and three for CD4 memory; CD8 naive had two and CD8 memory one. General observations from the study: A generally larger estimated richness was seen in naive subsets than in memory subsets. With several donors compared, roughly 4.9% of naive CD4 clonotypes were shared.

Naive CD8 isolation took CD45RO-negative cells positively selected for CCR7 and excluded terminally differentiated effector memory CD45RA+ cells. The donor population consisted of healthy HIV-negative adults with no recent acute infections or vaccinations. As concerns this clone: Its cognate antigen is unknown.

This CDR3 contains 15 residues. V lost 3 bases, J lost 6 bases, and 5 bases stayed unmatched. Germline V gives CDR1 PRHDT, CDR2 FYEKMQ (reference sequence). Assay used: immunoSEQ multiplex PCR; TCRdb lists only in-frame clones, some missing. Among some 2,000,000 clones listed, approximately 94% were seen once. The receptor was derived from a man aged 18-30 years in good health. The sequenced sample consisted of naive CD8+ T cells sorted from blood. The V and J genes are TRBV13 and TRBJ2-2, with 9 bases aligning to TRBD2. CDR3 protein: CASSLGREGPGELFF. CDR3 bases: TGTGCCAGCAGCTTGGGGCGGGAGGGCCCCGGGGAGCTGTTTTTT. Supplemented by reference TRBV13 and TRBJ2-2, the full variable domain reads AAGVIQSPRHLIKEKRETATLKCYPIPRHDTVYWYQQGPGQDPQFLISFYEKMQSDKGSIPDRFSAQQFSDYHSELNMSSLELGDSALYFCASSLGREGPGELFFGEGSRLTVL.